The 26 T cell receptor beta chains below were found in one sample sequenced in a study of cytomegalovirus exposure and HLA in healthy donors (dated by TCRdb to the late 2010s). Library construction relied on the immunoSEQ multiplex PCR assay. The multiplex PCR relied on a mix of 60 forward primers for TCR Vbeta segments and 13 reverse primers for TCR Jbeta segments. TCRdb re-hosts the immuneACCESS table, in-frame sequences only. Its copies lack some clones; in the studies checked, an unresolved V gene accounts for under half of them, and the cause for the rest is not known. In this sample the table shows about 150,000 clones, 55% to 85% of which occur a single time. The ten largest clones take up less than 2.5% of the sample. Sequencing used PBMCs. The receptor set was obtained from a man between 35 and 55 years old in good health and CMV-seronegative.

The J gene is TRBJ1-1, the V gene TRBV5-1; 8 bases map to TRBD1. Germline loops: CDR1 SGHRS, CDR2 YFSETQ. The CDR3 consists of 15 residues. Trimming removed 3 bases from V and 4 bases from J; junction bases left unmatched: 8. The CDR3 region is CASSSFTGGGTEAFF. CDR3 DNA: TGCGCCAGCAGCTCATTCACAGGGGGTGGCACTGAAGCTTTCTTT.

The chain combines TRBV28 with TRBJ1-5; D is perhaps TRBD1 (5 bases). V was clipped by 6 bases and J by 5 bases, with 20 bases between them. The CDR3 extends over 16 amino acids. Germline CDR1 and CDR2: MDHEN and SYDVKM. The CDR3 sequence is CASSQQRRGGDQPQHF. For the CDR3, the DNA is TGTGCCAGCAGCCAGCAACGGAGGGGAGGGGATCAGCCCCAGCATTTT.

The DNA of the CDR3 is TGTGCCAGCAGCTTGCAGGGGGTGGGGGTGGGCTACGAGCAGTACTTC. As protein: CASSLQGVGVGYEQYF. The chain links TRBV5-6 to TRBJ2-7; TRBD1 matches at 7 bases. The CDR3 consists of 16 residues. Trimming removed 1 base from V and 3 bases from J; junction bases left unmatched: 10. Germline loops: CDR1 SGHDT, CDR2 YYEEEE.

The CDR3 DNA is TGCGCCAGCAGCTCACTAGCCTACAATGAGCAGTTCTTC. It codes for CASSSLAYNEQFF. The V call is TRBV5-1, the J call TRBJ2-1; D may be TRBD2 (5 bases). The CDR3 has 13 residues. V shed 3 bases and J shed 2 bases, with 6 bases lying between them. From germline, CDR1 is SGHRS and CDR2 YFSETQ.

V gene TRBV7-7 combines with J gene TRBJ2-5, with D possibly TRBD2 on 6 matching bases. The CDR3 spans 13 residues. CDR1 is SSHAT, CDR2 FNYEAQ, per germline (reference sequence). Deletions cut 5 bases from V and 2 bases from J, with 9 bases between. DNA of the CDR3: TGTGCCAGCAGCCGCGGGGTACAAGAGACCCAGTACTTC. Protein: CASSRGVQETQYF.

This chain connects TRBV6-5 to TRBJ2-1; the match to TRBD2 covers 13 bases. The J segment lost 9 bases and the V segment lost 5 bases, leaving 7 bases of the junction unmatched. Germline CDR1 MNHEY, CDR2 SVGAGI. This CDR3 has 15 residues. This CDR3 reads CASSRGLAGVLEQFF. The CDR3 DNA is TGTGCCAGCAGTCGCGGACTAGCGGGGGTTCTTGAGCAGTTCTTC.

Details on this clone: Compared with germline, one end of the junction differs, possibly owing to a read error. V usage is TRBV7-9 and J usage is TRBJ1-1; 9 bases map to TRBD1. Germline loops: CDR1 SEHNR, CDR2 FQNEAQ (reference sequence). There are 17 residues in the CDR3. The CDR3 bases are TGTTCCAGCAGCCTACTTTGGACAGGGGCTACGAACACTGAAGCTTTCTTT. Translation: CSSSLLWTGATNTEAFF.

This chain connects TRBV5-4 to TRBJ2-5, with a possible D match to TRBD1 (6 bases). V lost 2 bases to trimming and J lost 2 bases, with 7 bases between them. The CDR3 consists of 13 residues. Germline V gene sequence: CDR1 SGHNT, CDR2 YYREEE (reference sequence). CDR3 DNA: TGTGCCAGCAGCTTAGACAGGCAAGAGACCCAGTACTTC. The encoded protein is CASSLDRQETQYF.

V usage is TRBV30 and J usage is TRBJ2-1, with 9 nucleotides matching TRBD2. Germline V CDR1 and CDR2: GTSNPN, SVGIG (reference sequence). After removal of 1 base from V and 10 bases from J, the junction contained 5 bases not matched to a gene. This CDR3 has 13 residues. The CDR3 spells CAWSARLAEEQFF. As DNA, the CDR3 is TGTGCCTGGAGTGCCCGACTAGCGGAGGAGCAGTTCTTC.

V usage is TRBV5-1 and J usage is TRBJ2-5; weak D call: TRBD1 (6 bases). Germline CDR1 and CDR2: SGHRS and YFSETQ. The V end was cut by 6 bases, the J end by 3 bases, with 12 bases between. There are 13 residues in the CDR3. CDR3 DNA: TGCGCCAGCAACTTTGCAGGGGAAGAGACCCAGTACTTC. It codes for CASNFAGEETQYF.

The chain joins TRBV5-4 to TRBJ2-5, with 13 bases matching TRBD2. Germline CDR1 reads SGHNT; CDR2 reads YYREEE (reference sequence). The CDR3 consists of 15 residues. The V segment lost 5 bases and the J segment 5 bases; nucleotides outside the gene matches: 6. The chain's CDR3 is CASSFGTSGIETQYF. The CDR3 nucleotides read TGTGCCAGCAGTTTCGGGACTAGCGGGATTGAGACCCAGTACTTC.

The rearrangement uses TRBV6-1 and TRBJ2-1, with TRBD1 identical over 9 bases. The length of the CDR3 is 16 residues. Germline values: CDR1 MNHNS, CDR2 SASEGT. V shed 1 base, J shed 10 bases, and the junction held 11 bases outside the gene matches. The DNA of the CDR3 is TGTGCCAGCAGTGAAGATCCTTACAGGGGGCAGGTCGAGCAGTTCTTC. Translation gives CASSEDPYRGQVEQFF.

This clone was detected a few times. This chain links TRBV7-9 with TRBJ1-4, with a possible D match to TRBD1 (6 bases). The CDR3 is 13 amino acids. The germline V and J ends were trimmed by 7 bases and 6 bases, with 12 bases remaining between them. Looked up from germline, CDR1 is SEHNR and CDR2 is FQNEAQ (reference sequence). DNA of the CDR3: TGTGCCAGCACCGGGGGGGGCGATGAAAAACTGTTTTTT. Its protein is CASTGGGDEKLFF.

The V gene is TRBV6-1, the J gene TRBJ1-3, with a weak D call TRBD1 (5 bases). Germline V lookup: CDR1 MNHNS, CDR2 SASEGT. CDR3 length: 16 amino acids. Trimming stripped 2 bases from V and 0 bases from J, with 11 bases between. The CDR3 loop reads CASSEQTGNSGNTIYF. CDR3 nucleotides: TGTGCCAGCAGTGAACAAACAGGCAACTCTGGAAACACCATATATTTT.

The chain uses TRBV6-5 and TRBJ2-7; D is perhaps TRBD2 (5 bases). CDR3 size: 14 residues. Germline CDR1 MNHEY, CDR2 SVGAGI. V lost 0 bases and J lost 6, with 12 bases in between. The CDR3 here is CASSYSISGGEQYF. The CDR3 nucleotides read TGTGCCAGCAGTTACTCGATCAGCGGTGGCGAGCAGTACTTC.

The V and J genes are TRBV7-2 and TRBJ1-6, with no clear D. The CDR3 has 14 amino acids. Between the trimmed V and J ends, which lost 1 base and 7 bases, there was a span of 8 bases. In germline, CDR1 is SGHTA, CDR2 FQGNSA. The CDR3 coding sequence is TGTGCCAGCAGCTTAGTATTCCGGAATTCACCCCTCCACTTT. It encodes CASSLVFRNSPLHF.

The chain employs TRBV10-3 and TRBJ1-4; D is unclear. Trimming took 2 bases from V and 7 from J, leaving 11 bases between them. CDR1 is ENHRY and CDR2 is SYGVKD in the germline V gene. CDR3 length: 14 amino acids. This chain's CDR3 is CAISEVVESEKLFF. The CDR3 bases are TGTGCCATCAGTGAGGTAGTCGAGAGTGAAAAACTGTTTTTT.

The CDR3 nucleotides are TGCAGCGTGCAGCCTGCGAGGCATGAAAAACTGTTTTTT. Protein product: CSVQPARHEKLFF. V gene TRBV29-1 combines with J gene TRBJ1-4; D gene ambiguous. Germline V gene data show CDR1 as SQVTM and CDR2 as ANQGSEA. Trimming cost V 6 bases and J 6 bases, with 14 bases left between them. The CDR3 is made up of 13 amino acids. The full variable domain, its missing parts supplied by reference TRBV29-1 and TRBJ1-4, is SAVISQKPSRDICQRGTSLTIQCQVDSQVTMMFWYRQQPGQSLTLIATANQGSEATYESGFVIDKFPISRPNLTFSTLTVSNMSPEDSSIYLCSVQPARHEKLFFGSGTQLSVL.

The chain carries TRBV29-1 and TRBJ2-1; 7 bases agree with TRBD2. V lost 5 bases and J lost 8; bases outside the gene matches: 12. Germline V gene lookup returns CDR1 SQVTM and CDR2 ANQGSEA. This CDR3 is built from 14 residues. The CDR3: CSVRPGGGLDEQFF. The CDR3 nucleotides are TGCAGCGTTCGACCCGGGGGAGGGTTAGATGAGCAGTTCTTC.

The rearrangement uses TRBV7-9 and TRBJ1-1; no firm D call. This CDR3 has 12 amino acids. CDR1 is SEHNR, CDR2 FQNEAQ, per germline (reference sequence). The V gene lost 4 bases and the J gene lost 7 bases, with 10 bases spanning the gap. The CDR3 protein is CASSSGDGEAFF. The CDR3 DNA sequence: TGTGCCAGCAGCTCGGGTGACGGTGAAGCTTTCTTT.

J is TRBJ1-1 and V is TRBV14; the match to TRBD1 covers 7 bases. The CDR3 contains 15 residues. J was trimmed by 1 base and V by 3 bases; bases with no gene match: 5. Germline V gene lookup returns CDR1 SGHDN and CDR2 FVKESK. The CDR3 reads CASSQYRGANTEAFF. The CDR3 bases are TGTGCCAGCAGCCAGTACAGGGGCGCGAACACTGAAGCTTTCTTT.

The CDR3 DNA reads TGTGCCATCAGTGATCCCGGGACAGGGGCCACTGAAGCTTTCTTT. Its protein product is CAISDPGTGATEAFF. The J gene is TRBJ1-1, the V gene TRBV10-3; 10 nucleotides agree with TRBD1. The CDR3 consists of 15 residues. The germline V gene has CDR1 ENHRY and CDR2 SYGVKD. V shed 3 bases and J 4 bases; nucleotides not matched to a gene: 5.

The chain couples TRBV14 to TRBJ2-7; TRBD1 agrees at 8 bases. The germline V gene encodes CDR1 SGHDN and CDR2 FVKESK. CDR3 length equals 15 residues. J lost 4 bases, V lost 4 bases, and 9 bases had no gene match. CDR3 loop: CASSPRTGKGYEQYF. CDR3 in DNA: TGTGCCAGCAGCCCTAGGACAGGGAAAGGATACGAGCAGTACTTC.

The gene calls are TRBV5-1 and TRBJ1-2; 8 bases fit TRBD1. CDR1 is SGHRS, CDR2 YFSETQ, per germline. The CDR3 length is 14 residues. V trimming: 2 bases; J trimming: 3 bases; junction bases outside the gene matches: 3. This CDR3 reads CASSLYRGDYGYTF. DNA for the CDR3: TGCGCCAGCAGCTTATACAGGGGGGACTATGGCTACACCTTC.

The rearrangement uses TRBV6-5 and TRBJ2-1; D is perhaps TRBD2 (5 bases). The CDR3 length is 15 residues. Trimming left V 6 bases short and J 7 bases short, with 19 bases between. The germline gives CDR1 MNHEY, CDR2 SVGAGI. The CDR3 DNA follows: TGTGCCAGCAGCCTGAGTGGACTTAGCCTAAATGAGCAGTTCTTC. Its translation is CASSLSGLSLNEQFF.

This clone was recorded a few times. V and J are TRBV6-5 and TRBJ2-7, with TRBD2 matching over 11 bases. V lost 5 bases and J lost 1; bases outside the gene matches: 4. CDR1 and CDR2 (germline): MNHEY, SVGAGI. This CDR3 region has 15 residues. The CDR3 DNA is TGTGCCAGCAGTCTTGGGACTAGCGGTTCCTACGAGCAGTACTTC. Protein: CASSLGTSGSYEQYF.